This T cell receptor beta chain was sequenced in a study of T cells after yellow fever vaccination. Germline CDR1 and CDR2: SGHRS and YFSETQ. V trimming: 2 bases; J trimming: 3 bases; junction bases outside the gene matches: 10. CDR3 length equals 17 residues. Study results and limitations: On re-exposure, the response was weaker but peaked faster, at day 5 versus 15.

As regards this clonotype: The antigen remains unidentified.

A process of 5'RACE template switching, which added a universal primer site and UMIs, was used to make TCR cDNA. TCRdb analysed the 5' RACE reads with MiXCR anew, one entry per CDR3 protein. The table has about 360,000 distinct CDR3 sequences, 6.2% seen once. This material consisted of PBMCs, taken 5 days after the yellow fever booster vaccination. V is TRBV5-1 and J is TRBJ2-1; 8 nucleotides line up with TRBD2. This clonotype originated in a man aged 25-40 years who received the YFV17D yellow fever vaccine. The CDR3 reads CASSFPGLAEFYNEQFF. In nucleotides, the CDR3 is TGCGCCAGCAGCTTCCCCGGACTAGCCGAGTTCTACAATGAGCAGTTCTTC.